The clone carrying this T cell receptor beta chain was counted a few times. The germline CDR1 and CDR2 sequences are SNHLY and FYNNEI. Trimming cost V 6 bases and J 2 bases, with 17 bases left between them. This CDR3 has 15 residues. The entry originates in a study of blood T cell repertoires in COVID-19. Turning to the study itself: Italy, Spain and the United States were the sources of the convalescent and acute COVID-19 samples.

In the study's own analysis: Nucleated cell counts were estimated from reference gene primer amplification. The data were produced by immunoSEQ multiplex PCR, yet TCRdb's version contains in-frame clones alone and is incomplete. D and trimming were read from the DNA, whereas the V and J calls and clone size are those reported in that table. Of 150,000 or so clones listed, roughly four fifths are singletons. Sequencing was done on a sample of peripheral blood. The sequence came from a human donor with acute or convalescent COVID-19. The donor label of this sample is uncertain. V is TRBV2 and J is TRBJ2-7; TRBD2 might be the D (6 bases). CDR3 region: CASSPRRDSTYEQYF. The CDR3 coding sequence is TGTGCCAGCAGCCCGCGCCGGGACTCTACCTACGAGCAGTACTTC.